Sequencing of this T cell receptor beta chain was carried out in a study of T cells expressing NK-cell markers. The wider study: Repertoire data for TCR beta were derived from sorted T cells (CD3+CD56+NKG2C+, CD3+CD56+NKG2C- and CD3+CD56-NKG2C+). Overall study findings and caveats: Questions lingered over whether expanded NKG2C+ T cell clones were HCMV-specific. These same clonotypes (in a few donors) also led the CD3+CD56-NKG2C+ fraction.

Comment on this clonotype: The antigen is not known.

For TCR beta, cDNA was produced by 5'RACE template switching with UMIs. With the 5' RACE reads reprocessed, TCRdb shows one record per CDR3 protein and no DNA. The table lists 300,000 to 500,000 distinct CDR3 sequences. The sequence was obtained from a woman aged 45 to 65 in good health. What was sequenced was blood T cells: a sorted CD56 or NKG2C T cell subset, CD4+ or CD8+ T cells, or bulk PBMC T cells (not recorded which).

CDR3 sequence reads: CATQHTDTQYF. The V call is TRBV24-1, the J call TRBJ2-3. This CDR3 is built from 11 residues. Germline lookup yields CDR1 KGHDR and CDR2 SFDVKD.